This T cell receptor (beta chain) was observed in a study of blood T cell repertoires in COVID-19. This CDR3 region has 15 residues. Germline lookup yields CDR1 MNHEY and CDR2 SVGAGI. Trimming left V 7 bases short and J 2 bases short, with 18 bases between. Here immunoSEQ multiplex PCR was the method, and the copy in TCRdb shows in-frame clones only, minus some. The top ten hold roughly 1% of the sample, which has around 470,000 clones, 80% to 90% seen once. The chain uses TRBV6-5 and TRBJ2-7; TRBD1 might be the D (5 bases). The sequenced material came from peripheral blood. The TCR sequence derives from a man younger than 30 with COVID-19, enrolled during active disease. The CDR3 DNA follows: TGTGCCAGCACCAGGACACCTTTCCCGACCTACGAGCAGTACTTC. Translated: CASTRTPFPTYEQYF.